Reported below is one TCR beta chain. Its antigen is as yet unknown. There are 12 residues in the CDR3. V dropped 7 bases and J dropped 5 bases, with 11 bases sitting between them. CDR1 is LGHNT and CDR2 is FRNRAP in the germline V gene. CD8 memory combined CD45RO+ cells with CCR7-negative CD45RA+ TemRA cells. Each sorted subset replicate got 200 ng genomic DNA, tens of thousands of genomes. Using immunoSEQ multiplex PCR, the repertoire was profiled, and TCRdb retains in-frame clones only, with some absent. The sample shows approximately 710,000 clones, about nine tenths of them seen only once. The sample comes from a study of shared clonotypes between healthy human individuals. Study in general: Three plates each covered CD4 naive and memory; CD8 naive two, CD8 memory one.

Study-wide points: Tissue TCR repertoires likely differ from these blood-only repertoires.

The clonotype comes from a man between 18 and 35 years old in good health. Some clones in this sample may be carry-over from other donors' samples. The material sequenced was memory CD8+ T cells from PBMCs. Subset of the sample: CD45RO+ cells pooled with CCR7-negative TemRA cells. This chain uses TRBV12-5 with TRBJ1-1; tentatively, D is TRBD1 (6 bases). The CDR3 here is CASARGGTEAFF. In DNA form, the CDR3 reads TGTGCTAGTGCCCGAGGGGGGACTGAAGCTTTCTTT. Based on the CDR3 plus reference TRBV12-5 and TRBJ1-1, the full variable domain is DARVTQTPRHKVTEMGQEVTMRCQPILGHNTVFWYRQTMMQGLELLAYFRNRAPLDDSGMPKDRFSAEMPDATLATLKIQPSEPRDSAVYFCASARGGTEAFFGQGTRLTVV.